The subject of this entry is one T cell receptor beta chain. The data were obtained in a study of blood T cell repertoires in COVID-19. Participants' reported clinical history set cohort assignment. The CDR3 has 16 residues. V was trimmed by 5 bases and J by 5 bases, leaving 21 bases between them. Germline V gene sequence: CDR1 MNHEY, CDR2 SMNVEV (reference sequence). Libraries were prepared by immunoSEQ multiplex PCR; TCRdb keeps only in-frame clonotypes and omits some of them. The sample consists of hundreds of thousands of clones, 65% to 90% of them appearing once. Sequencing used PBMCs or T cells enriched from blood (not recorded which). The chain couples TRBV27 to TRBJ2-5, with a weak D call TRBD1 (6 bases). This sequence originates from a man in his forties who had recovered from COVID-19. CDR3 nucleotide sequence: TGTGCCAGCAGTCTGGGGGCCGGGACCTCAAGGGAGACCCAGTACTTC. Its protein is CASSLGAGTSRETQYF.